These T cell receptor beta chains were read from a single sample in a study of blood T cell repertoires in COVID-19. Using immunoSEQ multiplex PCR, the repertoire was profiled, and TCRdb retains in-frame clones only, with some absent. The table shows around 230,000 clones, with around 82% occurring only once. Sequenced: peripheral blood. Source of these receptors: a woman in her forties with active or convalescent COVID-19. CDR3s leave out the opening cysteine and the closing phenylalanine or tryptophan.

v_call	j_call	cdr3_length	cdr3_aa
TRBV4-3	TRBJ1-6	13	ASSQEGTDNSPLH
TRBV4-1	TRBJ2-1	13	ASSQVGTTDNEQF
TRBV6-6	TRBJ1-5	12	ASSLQVDNQPQH
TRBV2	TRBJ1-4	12	ASSGQGAREKLF
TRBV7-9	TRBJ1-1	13	ASSLGTGTNTEAF
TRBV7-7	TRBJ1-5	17	ASSLEFWGRELSNQPQH
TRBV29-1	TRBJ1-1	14	SVVAGGIRYFTEAF
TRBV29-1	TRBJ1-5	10	SVRQGDQPQH
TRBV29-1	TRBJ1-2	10	SVIDRANGYT
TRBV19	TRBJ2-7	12	ASSRDRQSYEQY
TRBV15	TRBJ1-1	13	ATSRDNRENTEAF
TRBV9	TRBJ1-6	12	ASSPRDLDSPLH
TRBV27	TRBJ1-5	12	ASSGIGEAKPQH
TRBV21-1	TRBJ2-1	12	ASGGLAAYNEQF
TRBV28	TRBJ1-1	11	ASFYGLYTEAF
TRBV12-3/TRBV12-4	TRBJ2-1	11	ASNRDTYNEQF
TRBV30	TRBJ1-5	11	AWSRRGNQPQH
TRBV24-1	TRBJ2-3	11	ATSSQGQDTQY
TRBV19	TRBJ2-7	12	ASSISAGNYEQY
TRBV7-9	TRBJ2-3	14	ASSFVAGGGTDTQY
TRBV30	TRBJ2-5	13	AWSLTTSGQETQY
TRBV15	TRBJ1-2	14	ATSREPGDVNYGYT
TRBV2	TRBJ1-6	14	ASSELGSSYNSPLH
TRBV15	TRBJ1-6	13	ATSREGGYNSPLH
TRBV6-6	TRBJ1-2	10	ASSQQGTGYT
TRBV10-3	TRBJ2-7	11	AISVDRNYEQY
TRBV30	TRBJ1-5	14	ACSTADRGWNQPQH
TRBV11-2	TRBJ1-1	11	ASSLTGGSEAF
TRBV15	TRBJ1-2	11	ATQQSRNRGYT
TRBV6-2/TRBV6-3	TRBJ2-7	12	ASSFAGGSGEQY
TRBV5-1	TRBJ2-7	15	ASSSTQKSGFSYEQY
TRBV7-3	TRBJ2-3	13	ASSTTGGGIGTQY
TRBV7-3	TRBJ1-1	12	ASSPNTGATEAF
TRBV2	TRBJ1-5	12	ASVGARGNQPQH
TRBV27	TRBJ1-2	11	ASRTAQEYGYT
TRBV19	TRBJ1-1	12	ASTLAVQNTEAF
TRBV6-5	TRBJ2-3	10	ASSRTGNTQY
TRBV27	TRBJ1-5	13	ASAPAGARNQPQH
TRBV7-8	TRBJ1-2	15	ASSLGTGGRAGYGYT
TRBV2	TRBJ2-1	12	ASSVTEYYNEQF
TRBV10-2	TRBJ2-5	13	ASQASGGGQETQY
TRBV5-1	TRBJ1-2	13	ASSPESGANYGYT
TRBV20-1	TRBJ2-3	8	SARGAGQY
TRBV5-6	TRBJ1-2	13	ASSLVGVVNYGYT
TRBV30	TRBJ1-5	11	AWSLRDLQPQH
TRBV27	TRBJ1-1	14	ASIRTGRWRNTEAF
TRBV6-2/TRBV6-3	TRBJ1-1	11	ASRYKDPGEAF
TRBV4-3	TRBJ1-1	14	ASSQDWSPLYTEAF